The sequence of this T cell receptor (beta chain) was determined in a study of blood T cell repertoires in COVID-19. Study-wide background: COVID-19 samples from acute and convalescent phases originated in the United States, Italy and Spain. From T cells, B-cell-depleted T cells, or PBMCs came the material, which was cDNA or gDNA.

Source study methods: Amplifying reference gene primers gave estimates of nucleated cell counts. Here immunoSEQ multiplex PCR was the method, and the copy in TCRdb shows in-frame clones only, minus some. V and J calls and clone size are those listed in that table; D and trimming were worked out from the DNA. The sample lists 110,000 to 150,000 clones; 70% to 90% were seen once. The germline V gene encodes CDR1 SGHTA and CDR2 FQGNSA. The germline V and J ends were trimmed by 1 base and 1 base, with 7 bases remaining between them. This CDR3 has 14 residues. The specimen sequenced was peripheral blood. This chain uses TRBV7-2 with TRBJ1-1; D ambiguous. This receptor was identified in a woman of 80 years or more with acute or convalescent COVID-19. For the CDR3, the DNA is TGTGCCAGCAGCTTAGGGGCAGCGAACACTGAAGCTTTCTTT. Translated: CASSLGAANTEAFF.